A single T cell receptor beta chain is shown here with its context. Its antigen is unknown. This sample also contains other DNA sequences that code for the same CDR3. Using immunoSEQ multiplex PCR, the repertoire was profiled, and TCRdb retains in-frame clones only, with some absent. The data hold 80,000 to 100,000 clones, with less than 90% observed a single time. Germline V gene lookup returns CDR1 SQVTM and CDR2 ANQGSEA. The CDR3 covers 12 residues. V lost 4 bases, J lost 1 base, and 7 bases lay in between. This entry is derived from a study of graft-versus-host responses after intestinal transplantation.

The sequence was collected from a human donor who received an intestinal transplant. The J gene is TRBJ1-1, the V gene TRBV29-1; D call uncertain. This specimen consisted of unstimulated CD4+ T cells sorted from spleen or lymph node cells, obtained before intestinal transplant. The CDR3 DNA reads as TGCAGCGTTGTTACGGGGAACACTGAAGCTTTCTTT. Protein sequence: CSVVTGNTEAFF.